This TCR beta chain was found in a study of identical twins. Study outcomes and limitations: Excess sharing by twins proved weaker in beta out-of-frame sequences. Out-of-frame alpha sequences shared by twins showed excess low generation probability.

A single record per CDR3 protein comes from TCRdb applying MiXCR to the 5' RACE reads. The sample includes some 690,000 distinct CDR3 sequences, 21% of them seen just once. Among all donors, each was a healthy Caucasian. This clonotype was counted many times. Antigen unknown. These same data were also listed under a study on T cells expressing NK-cell markers. This second report adds: More than 5 donors showed dominant NKG2C+ clonotypes comprising roughly 1.0-7.0% of their CD8+ T cells.

The source is a woman aged 18-35 years in good health. The sequencing input was PBMCs.

CDR3 loop: CAIKASIGETQYF. The CDR3 DNA sequence: TGTGCCATCAAGGCTAGCATCGGAGAGACCCAGTACTTC. The gene calls are TRBV10-3 and TRBJ2-5, with TRBD2 as a possible D gene (5 bases). The CDR3 has 13 residues. Germline assignment: CDR1 ENHRY and CDR2 SYGVKD. The V gene lost 7 bases and the J gene lost 4 bases, with 13 bases spanning the gap.